This T cell receptor beta chain was found in a study of blood T cell repertoires in COVID-19 (TCRdb year 2020). Regarding the research as a whole: Samples covering the acute and convalescent phases of COVID-19 were provided by collaborators in the United States, Italy and Spain. Samples were obtained from the ongoing ImmuneRACE study (first 160 participants) and from some 1,200 subjects provided by 6 global collaborators. The sample metadata nearly always contained a de-identified subject ID, COVID-19 status, age in years and sex. The repertoires were made available in a free public database intended to serve as a resource for research on the immune response to SARS-CoV-2. The dataset comprised deeply sampled blood TCRbeta repertoires from subjects exposed to, actively infected with, or recovered from COVID-19. The material from the prospective study consisted of cDNA or gDNA derived from T cells, B-cell-depleted T cells, or PBMCs. Where available, HLA class I and class II types were obtained from metadata supplied by the sample provider rather than from assay-based typing. Points the paper makes about the study in general: The quantity of clinical and demographic metadata differed by source and by participant and was supplied without curation.

With regard to this clone: No cognate antigen has been identified for it. Base qualities are not provided; no much larger clone lies one nucleotide away.

A second Seattle source provided samples from volunteer blood donors who had recovered from COVID-19. The collaborating institutions used their own protocols to collect whole blood in K2EDTA tubes. For TCRbeta analysis, collaborators shipped samples in one of three forms: frozen whole blood, isolated PBMCs, or DNA extracted from either of those sample types. TCRbeta CDR3 regions were amplified from genomic DNA by means of the immunoSEQ Assay, a bias-controlled multiplex PCR. In the original analysis: The number of nucleated cells in each sample was estimated from the amplification of reference gene primers within the assay. Sequence reads were collapsed and filtered to measure the absolute abundance of every unique TCRbeta CDR3 rearrangement. For each sample, productive Simpson clonality was calculated as the square root of Simpson's diversity index over productive rearrangements. The table comes from immuneACCESS by way of TCRdb, which keeps in-frame sequences with V and J called. Part of the clones is missing from these tables; in studies checked, under half for an unresolved V gene and the rest for unknown reasons. That table gives V, J and clone size, and the DNA gave D and trimming. In this sample the table shows some 250,000 clones, around 86% of which occur a single time. Clones ranked in the top ten supply more than 2.5% of the sample.

This clonotype originated in a woman younger than 45 who had recovered from COVID-19. The specimen was peripheral blood.

The CDR3 protein is CASSFPERSTGELFF. The nucleotides read TGCGCCAGCAGCTTTCCGGAGCGGTCCACCGGGGAGCTGTTTTTT. The sequence joins TRBV5-1 to TRBJ2-2; tentative D gene TRBD2, with 5 bases matching. Relative to germline, V is 2 bases shorter and J is 4 bases shorter, with 12 bases between their ends. CDR1 and CDR2 are read off the germline V gene as SGHRS and YFSETQ. The CDR3 has 15 amino acids, counting the end cysteine and phenylalanine. Of the read, only the CDR3 DNA is kept; its 45 bases are in frame from base 1.